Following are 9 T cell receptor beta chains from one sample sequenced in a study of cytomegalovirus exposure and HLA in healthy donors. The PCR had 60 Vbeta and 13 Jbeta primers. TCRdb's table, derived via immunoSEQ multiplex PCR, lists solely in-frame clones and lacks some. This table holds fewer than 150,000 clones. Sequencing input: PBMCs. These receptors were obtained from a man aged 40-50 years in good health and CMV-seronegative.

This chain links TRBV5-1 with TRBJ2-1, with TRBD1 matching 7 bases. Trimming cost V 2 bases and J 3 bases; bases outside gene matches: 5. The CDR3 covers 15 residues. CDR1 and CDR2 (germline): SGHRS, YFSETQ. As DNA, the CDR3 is TGCGCCAGCAGCTTCGGTAGGGGGCGCTACAATGAGCAGTTCTTC. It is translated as CASSFGRGRYNEQFF.

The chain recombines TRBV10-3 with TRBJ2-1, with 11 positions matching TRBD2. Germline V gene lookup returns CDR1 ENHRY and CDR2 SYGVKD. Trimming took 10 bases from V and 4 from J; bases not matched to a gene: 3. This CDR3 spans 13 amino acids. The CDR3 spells CATGTSGYNEQFF. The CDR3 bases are TGTGCCACCGGGACTAGCGGTTACAATGAGCAGTTCTTC.

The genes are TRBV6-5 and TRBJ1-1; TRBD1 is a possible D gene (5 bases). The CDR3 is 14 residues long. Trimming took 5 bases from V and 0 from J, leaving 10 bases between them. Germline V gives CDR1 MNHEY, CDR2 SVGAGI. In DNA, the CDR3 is TGTGCCAGCAGTGTCGGGGGGTTGAACACTGAAGCTTTCTTT. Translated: CASSVGGLNTEAFF.

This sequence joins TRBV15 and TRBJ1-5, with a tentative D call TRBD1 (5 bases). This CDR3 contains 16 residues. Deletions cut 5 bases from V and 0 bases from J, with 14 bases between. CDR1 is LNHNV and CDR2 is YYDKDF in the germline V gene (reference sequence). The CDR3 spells CATSPPGFYSNQPQHF. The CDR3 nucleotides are TGTGCCACCAGCCCCCCAGGGTTCTATAGCAATCAGCCCCAGCATTTT.

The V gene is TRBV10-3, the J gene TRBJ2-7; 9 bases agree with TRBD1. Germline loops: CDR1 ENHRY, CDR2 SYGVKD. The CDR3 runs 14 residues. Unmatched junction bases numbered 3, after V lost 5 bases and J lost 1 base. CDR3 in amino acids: CAISTGGGSYEQYF. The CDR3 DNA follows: TGTGCCATCAGTACAGGGGGCGGTTCCTACGAGCAGTACTTC.

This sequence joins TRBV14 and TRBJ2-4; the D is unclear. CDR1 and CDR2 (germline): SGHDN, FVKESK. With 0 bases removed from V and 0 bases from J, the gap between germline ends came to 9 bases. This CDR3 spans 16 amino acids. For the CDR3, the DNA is TGTGCCAGCAGCCAAGATGGCAGTTTAGCCAAAAACATTCAGTACTTC. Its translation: CASSQDGSLAKNIQYF.

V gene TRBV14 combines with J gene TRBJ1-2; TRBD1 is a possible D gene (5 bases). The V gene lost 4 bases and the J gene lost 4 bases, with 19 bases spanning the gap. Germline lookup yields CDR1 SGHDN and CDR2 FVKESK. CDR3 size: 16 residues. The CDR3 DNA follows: TGTGCCAGCAGCCCGTCCCGCGGGGCCTACTTCTATGGCTACACCTTC. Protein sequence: CASSPSRGAYFYGYTF.

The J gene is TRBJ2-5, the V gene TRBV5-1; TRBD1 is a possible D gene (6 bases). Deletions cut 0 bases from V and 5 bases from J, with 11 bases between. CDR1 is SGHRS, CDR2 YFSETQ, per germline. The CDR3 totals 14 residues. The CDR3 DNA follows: TGCGCCAGCAGCTTGGGACAGGACGCCGAGACCCAGTACTTC. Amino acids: CASSLGQDAETQYF. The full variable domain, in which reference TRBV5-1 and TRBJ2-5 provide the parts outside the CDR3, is KAGVTQTPRYLIKTRGQQVTLSCSPISGHRSVSWYQQTPGQGLQFLFEYFSETQRNKGNFPGRFSGRQFSNSRSEMNVSTLELGDSALYLCASSLGQDAETQYFGPGTRLLVL.

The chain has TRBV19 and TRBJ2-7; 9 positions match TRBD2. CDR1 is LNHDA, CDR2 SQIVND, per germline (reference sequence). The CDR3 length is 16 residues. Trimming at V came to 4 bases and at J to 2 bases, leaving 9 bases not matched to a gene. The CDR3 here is CASSRASGARTYEQYF. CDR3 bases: TGTGCCAGTAGTAGGGCTAGCGGGGCCCGGACCTACGAGCAGTACTTC.